These T cell receptor beta chains were read from a single sample in a study of human T cells and chemical hapten exposure. TCRdb reanalysed the RACE reads using MiXCR and keeps one entry per CDR3 protein. The repertoire holds a few hundred thousand distinct CDR3 sequences, with about 5.4% as singletons. The sample here was whole blood, taken in connection with sensitization to the hapten diphenylcyclopropenone (DPC). These TCRs come from a woman aged 18-35 years with alopecia areata. Some clones in this sample may be carry-over from other donors' samples. CDR3s include the opening cysteine and the closing phenylalanine or tryptophan. Each record gives: D gene, clone size, V gene, J gene, CDR3 DNA, CDR3 protein. The D gene is left open where the match is weak. A row's size may be missing; if present it is once, few, many or a size class.

TRBD1	few	TRBV11-1	TRBJ1-2	TGTGCCAGCAGCTTAACCGGACAGGGGGCTTCTGGCTACACCTTC	CASSLTGQGASGYTF
TRBD2	-	TRBV7-3	TRBJ2-5	TGTGCCAGCAGCTTAGGGGCCCTAGCGGGGGTCGGTGAGACCCAGTACTTC	CASSLGALAGVGETQYF
TRBD1	-	TRBV28	TRBJ1-6	TGTGCCAGCAGTTCTTGGACAGGTCCCCGGGATAATTCACCCCTCCACTTT	CASSSWTGPRDNSPLHF
-	few	TRBV20-1	TRBJ1-4	TGCACCTCCCCGGGACCTAATGAAAAACTGTTTTTT	CTSPGPNEKLFF
-	-	TRBV10-3	TRBJ2-3	TGTGCCATTTCAGGGACAGATACGCAGTATTTT	CAISGTDTQYF
TRBD1	-	TRBV7-6	TRBJ2-1	TGTGCCAGCAGCTTTCCCGGGACAGGAGATCAGGAGCAGTTCTTC	CASSFPGTGDQEQFF
-	-	TRBV6-1	TRBJ1-1	TGTGCCAGCCCTGGCCGGGGGCAGAACACTGAAGCTTTCTTT	CASPGRGQNTEAFF
TRBD1	many	TRBV6-5	TRBJ2-1	TGTGCCAGCAGTTTGGGACAGCCCCCCAATGAGCAGTTCTTC	CASSLGQPPNEQFF
-	few	TRBV28	TRBJ2-3	TGTGCCAGCAGTTTGTATGTGGGGAGCTTTAGCACAGATACGCAGTATTTT	CASSLYVGSFSTDTQYF
TRBD1	few	TRBV20-1	TRBJ2-7	TGCAGTGCTAGAGGCCAGGTTGGGACAGGGCCCTACGAGCAGTACTTC	CSARGQVGTGPYEQYF
-	few	TRBV13	TRBJ2-3	TGTGCCAGCAGTAGCAACAGGGTCCCGGGAGGTACGCAGTATTTT	CASSSNRVPGGTQYF
-	many	TRBV28	TRBJ1-1	TGTGCCAGCAGTTACCCGGGCAGAGGATCTGAAGCTTTCTTT	CASSYPGRGSEAFF
-	-	TRBV10-3	TRBJ1-3	TGTGCCATCAGTGCGGATTACTCTGGAAACACCATATATTTT	CAISADYSGNTIYF
-	-	TRBV2	TRBJ1-5	TGTGCCAGCAGTCGGGACCGTATAAGGGGCAATCAGCCCCAGCATTTT	CASSRDRIRGNQPQHF
-	few	TRBV12-3/TRBV12-4	TRBJ1-2	TGTGCCAGCACCCCGGACAGCAACTATGGCTACACCTTC	CASTPDSNYGYTF
TRBD2	many	TRBV28	TRBJ2-3	TGTGCCACCCTTGGGAGGGGTTGGGATACGCAGTATTTT	CATLGRGWDTQYF
-	-	TRBV13	TRBJ1-3	TGTGCCAGCAGCTTCGTCCGCTCTGGAAACACCATATATTTT	CASSFVRSGNTIYF
TRBD2	many	TRBV28	TRBJ2-7	TGTGCCAGCAGTTCCCCGGGAGGACTAGCGGGCGGGCTTCGGGAGCAGTACTTC	CASSSPGGLAGGLREQYF
-	-	TRBV12-3/TRBV12-4	TRBJ1-5	TGTGCCAGCACCCTAGGACAGCGCAATCAGCCCCAGCATTTT	CASTLGQRNQPQHF
TRBD1	many	TRBV13	TRBJ1-1	TGTGCCAGCAGCCCCGGGACAGGGGTAACTGAAGCTTTCTTT	CASSPGTGVTEAFF
-	-	TRBV2	TRBJ1-5	TGTGCCAGCAGTTTCGCAGGACGGGATCAGCCCCAGCATTTT	CASSFAGRDQPQHF
-	few	TRBV6-2/TRBV6-3	TRBJ1-1	TGTGCCAGCAGTTCCACGCCTGAAGCTTTCTTT	CASSSTPEAFF
-	-	TRBV10-3	TRBJ1-3	TGTGCCATCAGTGAGCCCCGCACAACGGGTCGTGGCACCATATATTTT	CAISEPRTTGRGTIYF
-	few	TRBV5-1	TRBJ2-2	TGCGCCAGCAGCGTGACAGGTCCAACCGGGGAGCTGTTTTTT	CASSVTGPTGELFF
-	many	TRBV24-1	TRBJ2-6	TGTGCCACCAGAGCGGGCCATCATTCTGGGGCCAACGTCCTGACTTTC	CATRAGHHSGANVLTF
TRBD1	-	TRBV14	TRBJ1-4	TGTGCCAGCAGTCGCACCGGGACAGGGGGCGCGAAACTGTTTTTT	CASSRTGTGGAKLFF
-	-	TRBV6-5	TRBJ1-1	TGTGCCAGCAGTTACTCGGAGGTAACTGAAGCTTTCTTT	CASSYSEVTEAFF
TRBD1	many	TRBV11-2	TRBJ2-7	TGTGCCAGCAGTCCGGGACAGCACTACGAGCAGTACTTC	CASSPGQHYEQYF
-	few	TRBV5-4	TRBJ2-1	TGTGCCAGCAGCTTGATATCAGGGGCGGATGAGCAGTTCTTC	CASSLISGADEQFF